The present T cell receptor beta chain was sequenced within a study of blood T cells in healthy people across ages. Study-wide results and limits: Long-lived donors had more naive CD4+ cells and higher diversity than aged donors.

The CDR3 runs 14 residues. Germline CDR1 reads DFQATT; CDR2 reads SNEGSKA (reference sequence). The J segment lost 7 bases and the V segment lost 5 bases, leaving 4 bases of the junction unmatched. It was with a sample-barcoded 5' primer and a J-beta primer mix that a second PCR of about 6 to 12 cycles was run. TCRdb reanalysed the 5' RACE reads using MiXCR and keeps one entry per CDR3 protein. Among 750,000 to 950,000 distinct CDR3 sequences, just under 30% were seen once, and the ten largest hold roughly 10%. About this clonotype: The antigen remains unidentified.

This sample was shared with a second study, whose subject was T cells of mothers and their children. That paper notes: Maternal samples each gave over 8.5 million TCR beta CDR3 reads, and child samples 3 million to 3.5 million each. Related and unrelated pairs show similar shaping of TCR recombination output by thymic selection.

This sequence originates from a woman aged 40-49 years in good health. Material: blood. The V call is TRBV20-1, the J call TRBJ2-1; 14 positions match TRBD2. CDR3 amino acids: CSAARTSGGNEQFF. DNA for the CDR3: TGCAGTGCTGCCCGGACTAGCGGGGGGAATGAGCAGTTCTTC.